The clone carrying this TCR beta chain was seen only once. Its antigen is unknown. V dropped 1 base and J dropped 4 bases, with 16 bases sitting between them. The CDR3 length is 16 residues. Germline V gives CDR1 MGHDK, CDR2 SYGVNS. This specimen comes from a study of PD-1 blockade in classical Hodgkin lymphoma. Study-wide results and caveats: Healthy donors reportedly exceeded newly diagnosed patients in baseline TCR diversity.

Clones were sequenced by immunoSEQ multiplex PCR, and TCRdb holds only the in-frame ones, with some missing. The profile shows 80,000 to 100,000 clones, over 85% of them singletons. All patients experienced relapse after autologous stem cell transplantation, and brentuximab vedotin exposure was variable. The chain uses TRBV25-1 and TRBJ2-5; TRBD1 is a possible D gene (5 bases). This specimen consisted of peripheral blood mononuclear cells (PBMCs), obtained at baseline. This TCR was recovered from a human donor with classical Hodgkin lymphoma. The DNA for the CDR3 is TGTGCCAGCAGTGAATTGGGGCTCAAACCTGGAGAGACCCAGTACTTC. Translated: CASSELGLKPGETQYF. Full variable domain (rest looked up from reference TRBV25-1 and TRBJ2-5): EADIYQTPRYLVIGTGKKITLECSQTMGHDKMYWYQQDPGMELHLIHYSYGVNSTEKGDLSSESTVSRIRTEHFPLTLESARPSHTSQYLCASSELGLKPGETQYFGPGTRLLVL.